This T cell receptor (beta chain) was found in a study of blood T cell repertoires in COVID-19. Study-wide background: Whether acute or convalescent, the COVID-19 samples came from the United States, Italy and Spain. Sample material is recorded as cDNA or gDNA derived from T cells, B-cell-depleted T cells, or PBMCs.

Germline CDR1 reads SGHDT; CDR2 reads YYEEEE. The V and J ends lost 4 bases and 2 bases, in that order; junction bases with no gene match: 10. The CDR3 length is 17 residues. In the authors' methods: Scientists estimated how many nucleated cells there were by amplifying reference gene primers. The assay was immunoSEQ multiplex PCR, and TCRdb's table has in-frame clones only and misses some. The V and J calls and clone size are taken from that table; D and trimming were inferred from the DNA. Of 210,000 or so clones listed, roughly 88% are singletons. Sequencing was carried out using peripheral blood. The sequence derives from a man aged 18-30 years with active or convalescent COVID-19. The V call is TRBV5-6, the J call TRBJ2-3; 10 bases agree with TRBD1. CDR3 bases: TGTGCCAGCAGCGGACTGGGACAGGGGTTTTACACAGATACGCAGTATTTT. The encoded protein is CASSGLGQGFYTDTQYF.